This T cell receptor (beta chain) originates from a study of OX40 agonist ivuxolimab in advanced cancers. Across the study: Ivuxolimab, an antibody acting as an agonist of OX40 (CD134), was used to treat patients. Hepatocellular carcinoma, melanoma, renal cell or head and neck cancer occurred in dose-escalation patients.

Whole-study findings and limits: Those patients achieving a partial response at 0.1-3.0 mg/kg showed among the lowest clonal expansion.

About this clone itself: Its cognate antigen is unknown.

Libraries were prepared by immunoSEQ multiplex PCR; TCRdb keeps only in-frame clonotypes and omits some of them. The table includes around 40,000 clones, nearly 85% detected once. Trimming removed 2 bases from V and 3 bases from J, with 12 bases in between. Germline V CDR1 and CDR2: SGHRS, YFSETQ. The CDR3 is 14 amino acids. The chain couples TRBV5-1 to TRBJ2-7; D is perhaps TRBD1 (6 bases). The clonotype was recovered from an adult with an advanced solid tumor such as melanoma, head and neck, liver or kidney cancer. The sample was CD4+ or CD8+ T cells sorted from blood, taken in a trial of the OX40 agonist ivuxolimab. The CDR3 coding sequence is TGCGCCAGCAGCTTAAAGGGGGATAACTACGAGCAGTACTTC. Protein product: CASSLKGDNYEQYF.